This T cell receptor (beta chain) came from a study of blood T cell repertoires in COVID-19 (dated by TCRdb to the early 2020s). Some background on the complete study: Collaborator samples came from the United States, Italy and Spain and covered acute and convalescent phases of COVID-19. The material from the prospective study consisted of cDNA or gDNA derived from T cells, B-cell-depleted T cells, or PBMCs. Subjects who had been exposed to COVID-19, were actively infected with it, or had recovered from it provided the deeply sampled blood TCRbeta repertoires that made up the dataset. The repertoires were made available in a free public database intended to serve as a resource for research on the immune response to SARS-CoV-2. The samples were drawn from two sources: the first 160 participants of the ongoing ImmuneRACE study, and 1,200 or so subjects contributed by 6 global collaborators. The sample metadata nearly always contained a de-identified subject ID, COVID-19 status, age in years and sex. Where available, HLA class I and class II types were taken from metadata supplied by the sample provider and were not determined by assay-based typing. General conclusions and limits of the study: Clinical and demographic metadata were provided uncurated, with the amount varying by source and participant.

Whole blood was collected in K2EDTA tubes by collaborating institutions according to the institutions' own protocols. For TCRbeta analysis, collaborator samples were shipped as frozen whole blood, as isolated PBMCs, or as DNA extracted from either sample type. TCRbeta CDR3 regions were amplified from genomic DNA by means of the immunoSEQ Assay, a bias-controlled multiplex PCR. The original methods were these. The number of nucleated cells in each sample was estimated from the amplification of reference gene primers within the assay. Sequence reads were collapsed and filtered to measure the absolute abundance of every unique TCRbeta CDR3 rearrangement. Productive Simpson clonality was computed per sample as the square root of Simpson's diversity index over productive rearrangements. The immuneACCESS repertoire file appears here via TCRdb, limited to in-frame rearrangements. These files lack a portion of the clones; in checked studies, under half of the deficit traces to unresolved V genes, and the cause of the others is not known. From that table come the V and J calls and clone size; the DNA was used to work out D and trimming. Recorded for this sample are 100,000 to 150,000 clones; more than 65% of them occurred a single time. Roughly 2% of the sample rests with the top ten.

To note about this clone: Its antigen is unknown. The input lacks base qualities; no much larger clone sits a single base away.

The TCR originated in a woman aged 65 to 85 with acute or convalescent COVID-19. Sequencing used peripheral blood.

The CDR3 reads as follows: CASSLGGSADTQYF. In nucleotide form, the sequence is TGTGCCAGCAGCTTGGGTGGGAGTGCAGATACGCAGTATTTT. This chain joins TRBV5-6 to TRBJ2-3; TRBD2 is a weak D gene call, 5 bases matching. Reading from cysteine to phenylalanine, the CDR3 counts 14 amino acids. This entry keeps only the CDR3 DNA: 42 bases, framed from base 1. Looking up the germline V gene yields CDR1 SGHDT and CDR2 YYEEEE. V is reduced by 0 bases and J by 4 bases, leaving a spacing of 9 bases between them.